These T cell receptor beta chains were read from a single sample in a study of T cell responses to AZD1222 COVID-19 vaccine. The protocol was immunoSEQ multiplex PCR, while the TCRdb copy is restricted to in-frame clones and leaves out a portion. The sample holds around 110,000 clones, roughly 87% seen once. The material sequenced was peripheral blood, taken on day 0 of AZD1222 vaccination. Every receptor here comes from an adult in good health. The CDR3 runs from the conserved cysteine through the conserved F or W. A D gene is named only where the DNA matches it firmly. Part of the rows lack a size; the others show once, few, many or a class for expanded clones.

TRBJ1-2 NA NA TRBV30 TGTGCCTGGAGTGCCATGATTGGCTACACCTTC CAWSAMIGYTF
TRBJ1-2 NA NA TRBV12-5 TGTGCTAGTGGTTTGCCCCCCTCCGACTACACCTTC CASGLPPSDYTF
TRBJ1-5 NA NA TRBV6-2/TRBV6-3 TGTGCCAGCAGTACACAGGGAGCTCAGCCCCAGCATTTT CASSTQGAQPQHF
TRBJ1-2 NA NA TRBV6-5 TGTGCCAGCACCCAGCGGGGGGGACGTGGCTACACCTTC CASTQRGGRGYTF
TRBJ1-1 NA TRBD1 TRBV15 TGTGCCACCAGCAGAGGCTCCAGGGGGCCGAGGAACACTGAAGCTTTCTTT CATSRGSRGPRNTEAFF
TRBJ2-2 NA TRBD1 TRBV11-3 TGTGCCAGCAGCCAACAGGGGGCCGGGGAGCTGTTTTTT CASSQQGAGELFF
TRBJ1-2 NA NA TRBV27 TGTGCCAGCAGTTTACTTTCGGGGAATTTGTATGGCTACACCTTC CASSLLSGNLYGYTF
TRBJ2-7 NA TRBD1 TRBV3-1/TRBV3-2 TGTGCCAGCCGGGGGACAGGTAGCGACGAGCAGTACTTC CASRGTGSDEQYF
TRBJ2-3 NA NA TRBV5-6 TGTGCCAGCAGCATTACGAGGGCAGATACGCAGTATTTT CASSITRADTQYF
TRBJ2-7 NA TRBD2 TRBV2 TGTGCCAGCAGCGAATTGACCAGCGGGAGTCTGTACTTC CASSELTSGSLYF
TRBJ1-1 once NA TRBV7-8 TGTGCCAGCAGCTCCCCAGAAGGGGTGAACACTGAAGCTTTCTTT CASSSPEGVNTEAFF